The text below deals with one TCR beta chain. Its antigen is currently not known. No quality values exist for individual bases; no much larger clone is one base distant. Stable Graves' hyperthyroidism was defined as no progression to ophthalmopathy during 18 months of follow-up. The hyperthyroidism patients were between 18 and 65 years old and newly diagnosed, with a disease duration of less than 2 months. Exclusion was applied to patients with uncontrolled infections, other autoimmune diseases, pregnancy or lactation. Clinical symptoms, serum thyroxine and TRAb, thyroid ultrasound, and orbital computed tomography formed the basis for the diagnoses. PBMCs were separated from over 9 ml of fresh peripheral blood using Ficoll-Paque density gradient centrifugation. Total RNA was extracted using Trizol reagent, and RNA quality was assessed on an Agilent 2100 Bioanalyzer. The data stem from a study of T cells in Graves' hyperthyroidism and ophthalmopathy (dated by TCRdb to the late 2010s). Context from the whole study: Peripheral blood was sampled at the time of initial diagnosis, prior to any treatment. A discovery cohort of about 96 patients, roughly 45 with Graves' ophthalmopathy and more than 55 with stable Graves' hyperthyroidism, was used to find distinguishing TCR V-J signatures. Whether ophthalmopathy could be predicted prospectively was tested in an independent validation cohort made up of under 20 hyperthyroidism patients plus 17 patients who later progressed to ophthalmopathy. The 100 discovery patients were randomly split 7:3 into training and test sets. Thyroid tissue and blood T-cell repertoires from six Graves' hyperthyroidism patients were also compared in the study. Following sampling, methimazole starting at 30 mg daily was given to hyperthyroidism patients, and high-dose intravenous methylprednisolone was given to ophthalmopathy patients. According to the paper, TCR Vbeta CDR3 sequencing was carried out on 120 to 150 peripheral blood samples, which came from 40 to 45 ophthalmopathy, around 75 hyperthyroidism and some 17 progressor patients. The paper's findings and limits, for the study overall: Sample size was not statistically predetermined, and investigators were not blinded to group allocation. In validation, the model predicted progression to ophthalmopathy a median of roughly 6.5 months before onset, with approximately 70% sensitivity and roughly 79% specificity. A 13 V-J signature model separated ophthalmopathy from stable hyperthyroidism, with nearly 90% sensitivity and 81% to 82% specificity in cross-validation and 80%/75% in testing. Most expanded thyroid clonotypes (frequency above 0.001) were also detected in blood, suggesting blood repertoires may reflect thyroid immune responses.

The TCR beta CDR3 regions were amplified from the RNA transcripts. The first round of RT-PCR for the TCR CDR3 was performed with the HTBI primer set and the Qiagen OneStep RT-PCR kit. Libraries were constructed in a second round of multiplex PCR, after which size selection and purification were carried out. Sequencing of the libraries was done on an Illumina HiSeq2000 using paired-end 100 bp reads. Processing in the source paper ran as follows. Raw data were processed with SOAPnuke, discarding reads with adapters, uncalled bases, mean Phred below 15, or no exact constant-primer or identifier match. High-quality paired reads were merged with COPE v1.2.5, and unique nucleotide sequences were defined as clonotypes. MiTCR v1.1 was used to align clonotypes to the IMGT TRBV, TRBD and TRBJ reference segments. The analysis included only V-J combinations with a frequency above 0.0001, which together covered about 99% of the repertoires. A TCS score was defined as the ratio of F50 (clonal expansion) to E x V (chaos), with BLOSUM62-based TCRdist applied between CDR3 peptides within each V-J. Welch's t-statistics and random forest reduced some 510 V-J features to 10 to 15, which were used in a naive Bayes classifier (R e1071). TCRdb redid the processing of the public reads, applying fastp at Q25 and MiXCR, and retained in-frame beta chains. CDR3 protein sequences are deduplicated, and each keeps its most common genes and DNA. TCRdb assigned the V and J calls; the authors' analysis was not used. The sample profile shows a few hundred thousand distinct CDR3 sequences; around 13% of them were found once. The ten largest clones represent around 14% of the sample.

The germline V gene (reference sequence) sets CDR1 to LNHDA and CDR2 to SQIVND. The junction carries 14 bases between V and J, which are trimmed by 5 bases and 0 bases respectively. From the cysteine up to the phenylalanine, the CDR3 has a length of 17 residues. Only CDR3 DNA is held: 51 bases, read in frame from base 1. The receptor was isolated from a woman aged 40 to 50 with Graves' hyperthyroidism. The sequencing input was blood. This sequence uses TRBV19 and TRBJ1-6; the D gene identity is not certain. Read as DNA, the sequence is TGTGCCAGTAGTCCAAGACAAGCGAACTCCTATAATTCACCCCTCCACTTT. Translated, it gives CASSPRQANSYNSPLHF.